This entry lists 30 T cell receptor beta chains sequenced from one sample in a study of blood T cell repertoires in COVID-19. The repertoire was sequenced with immunoSEQ multiplex PCR; TCRdb's copy has only in-frame clones and lacks some. The sample consists of roughly 250,000 clones, about four fifths of them appearing once. The sequenced sample consisted of peripheral blood. These receptors all stem from a woman aged 80 or over with acute or convalescent COVID-19.

V usage is TRBV18 and J usage is TRBJ1-6; possibly TRBD1 for D (5 bases). Trimming removed 4 bases from V and 5 bases from J, with 9 bases in between. This CDR3 has 14 amino acids. The germline gives CDR1 KGHSH, CDR2 LQKENI. CDR3 nucleotides: TGTGCCAGCTCACAGGGACTGAATAATTCACCCCTCCACTTT. Protein: CASSQGLNNSPLHF.

The chain is built from TRBV4-2 and TRBJ2-5, with a weak D call TRBD1 (6 bases). V was trimmed by 0 bases and J by 7 bases, leaving 12 bases between them. The CDR3 consists of 14 residues. Per germline, CDR1 LGHNA and CDR2 YNFKEQ. The CDR3 DNA sequence: TGTGCCAGCAGCCAAGATCTGCTAGGGGGGACCCAGTACTTC. As protein: CASSQDLLGGTQYF.

The V gene is TRBV2, the J gene TRBJ2-7; possible D gene TRBD2, 5 bases. CDR1 is SNHLY and CDR2 is FYNNEI in the germline V gene. Trimming took 6 bases from V and 3 from J, leaving 6 bases between them. The CDR3 consists of 11 residues. The CDR3 here is CASRTNYEQYF. As DNA, the CDR3 is TGTGCCAGCAGGACTAACTACGAGCAGTACTTC.

The chain joins TRBV14 to TRBJ1-4, with D unresolved. From germline, CDR1 is SGHDN and CDR2 FVKESK. The CDR3 consists of 15 residues. Trimming shortened V by 4 bases and J by 4 bases, and 13 bases separated the two germline ends. CDR3 region: CASSPSGAHNEKLFF. CDR3 DNA: TGTGCCAGCAGCCCCTCCGGAGCGCATAATGAAAAACTGTTTTTT.

The sample holds a few counts of this clone. The chain carries TRBV4-1 and TRBJ1-2, with D possibly TRBD1 on 6 matching bases. V lost 0 bases to trimming and J lost 2 bases, with 22 bases between them. Germline V lookup: CDR1 MGHRA, CDR2 YSYEKL. The CDR3 contains 19 residues. CDR3: CASSQDPGGYRRSNYGYTF. In DNA form, the CDR3 reads TGCGCCAGCAGCCAAGATCCGGGGGGCTACAGGAGATCAAACTATGGCTACACCTTC.

This clone was found once. V gene TRBV12-3 or TRBV12-4 combines with J gene TRBJ1-1; possibly TRBD1 for D (5 bases). V was cut by 0 bases and J by 7 bases, with 9 bases left in between. The CDR3 has 13 amino acids. The DNA for the CDR3 is TGTGCCAGCAGTTTAGCGGGTACAGGTGAAGCTTTCTTT. As protein: CASSLAGTGEAFF.

The rearrangement links TRBV29-1 to TRBJ1-1; unclear D gene. CDR3 size: 13 residues. CDR1 SQVTM and CDR2 ANQGSEA come from the germline V gene. The V end lost 7 bases, the J end lost 0 bases, and 12 bases lay between the germline ends. The CDR3 coding sequence is TGCAGCGCTCGAGACACCCTGAACACTGAAGCTTTCTTT. It translates to CSARDTLNTEAFF.

The gene calls are TRBV24-1 and TRBJ2-7; 11 bases align to TRBD1. The V and J ends lost 3 bases and 4 bases, in that order; junction bases with no gene match: 4. The germline gives CDR1 KGHDR, CDR2 SFDVKD. This CDR3 has 15 residues. The DNA for the CDR3 is TGTGCCACCAGTGATCCGGGACAGGGGGGATACGAGCAGTACTTC. Translation gives CATSDPGQGGYEQYF.

This CDR3 reads CASSQGVGTSVGTQYF. The CDR3 nucleotides are TGTGCCAGCAGCCAGGGAGTGGGAACCAGCGTTGGTACGCAGTATTTT. The genes are TRBV3-1 (or the pseudogene TRBV3-2) and TRBJ2-3, with a possible D match to TRBD2 (5 bases). V gave up 3 bases and J gave up 8 bases, with 21 bases separating them. The CDR3 covers 16 residues. The germline CDR1 and CDR2 sequences are LGHDT and YNNKEL (reference sequence).

J is TRBJ1-2 and V is TRBV5-1; D is possibly TRBD1 (5 bases). The CDR3 runs 14 residues. V lost 4 bases, J lost 6 bases, and 16 bases lay in between. Germline values: CDR1 SGHRS, CDR2 YFSETQ. The CDR3 sequence: CASSLGSGFDGYTF. The CDR3 coding sequence is TGCGCCAGCAGCCTGGGGTCAGGGTTCGATGGCTACACCTTC.

This chain joins TRBV10-3 and TRBJ1-6; TRBD1 might be the D (5 bases). V lost 0 bases and J lost 7, with 13 bases in between. The CDR3 length is 16 residues. From germline, CDR1 is ENHRY and CDR2 SYGVKD. CDR3 amino acids: CAISESPGLGNSPLHF. DNA for the CDR3: TGTGCCATCAGTGAGTCTCCAGGGTTGGGGAATTCACCCCTCCACTTT.

About this clone itself: Additional DNA sequences in this sample encode the identical CDR3. J is TRBJ2-7 and V is TRBV30, with a tentative D call TRBD1 (5 bases). The CDR3 covers 15 residues. Germline CDR1 and CDR2: GTSNPN and SVGIG (reference sequence). Trimming shortened V by 3 bases and J by 5 bases, and 20 bases separated the two germline ends. CDR3 amino acids: CAWSMQGIQPDEQYF. CDR3 in DNA: TGTGCCTGGAGCATGCAGGGAATACAGCCTGACGAGCAGTACTTC.

This clone turned up a few times. The gene calls are TRBV3-1 (or the pseudogene TRBV3-2) and TRBJ2-3; 12 bases align to TRBD2. The CDR3 runs to 18 residues. Looked up from germline, CDR1 is LGHDT and CDR2 is YNNKEL (reference sequence). J gave up 1 base and V 0 bases, and 5 bases lay outside the gene matches. The CDR3 region has the DNA TGTGCCAGCAGCCAAGAGGGGCTAGCGGGGGGGGGCACAGATACGCAGTATTTT. It is translated as CASSQEGLAGGGTDTQYF.

The V and J genes are TRBV9 and TRBJ2-3; TRBD2 matches 16 bases. Germline V gene sequence: CDR1 SGDLS, CDR2 YYNGEE. Losses at the gene ends were 5 bases for V and 5 bases for J; bases not matched to a gene: 2. This CDR3 is built from 15 residues. This CDR3 reads CASSGTSGGGDTQYF. The DNA of the CDR3 is TGTGCCAGCAGTGGGACTAGCGGGGGGGGAGATACGCAGTATTTT. Full variable domain (missing parts from reference TRBV9 and TRBJ2-3): DSGVTQTPKHLITATGQRVTLRCSPRSGDLSVYWYQQSLDQGLQFLIQYYNGEERAKGNILERFSAQQFPDLHSELNLSSLELGDSALYFCASSGTSGGGDTQYFGPGTRLTVL.

This chain joins TRBV7-6 and TRBJ1-3, with 7 nucleotides matching TRBD1. The CDR3 consists of 15 residues. The germline gives CDR1 SGHVS, CDR2 FNYEAQ. Trimming at V came to 0 bases and at J to 8 bases, leaving 7 bases not matched to a gene. The CDR3 sequence: CASSLAVTGMDTIYF. The CDR3, as DNA: TGTGCCAGCAGCTTAGCCGTGACAGGGATGGACACCATATATTTT.

The chain has TRBV7-2 and TRBJ2-5; D is undetermined. CDR3 length: 12 amino acids. The V end lost 5 bases, the J end lost 7 bases, and 11 bases lay between the germline ends. CDR1 and CDR2 (germline): SGHTA, FQGNSA. This CDR3 reads CASSAPPGTQYF. The CDR3 DNA follows: TGTGCCAGCAGCGCCCCCCCGGGGACCCAGTACTTC.

The chain links TRBV28 to TRBJ2-7; D remains ambiguous. Germline values: CDR1 MDHEN, CDR2 SYDVKM. Trimming shortened V by 9 bases and J by 1 base, and 13 bases separated the two germline ends. The CDR3 runs to 13 residues. CDR3 coding DNA: TGTGCCAGTAAGACCGGCGGATCCTACGAGCAGTACTTC. Protein product: CASKTGGSYEQYF. The full variable domain, in which reference TRBV28 and TRBJ2-7 provide the parts outside the CDR3, is DVKVTQSSRYLVKRTGEKVFLECVQDMDHENMFWYRQDPGLGLRLIYFSYDVKMKEKGDIPEGYSVSREKKERFSLILESASTNQTSMYLCASKTGGSYEQYFGPGTRLTVT.

The chain uses TRBV28 and TRBJ1-3; D may be TRBD1 (5 bases). The CDR3 spans 20 residues. Germline CDR1 MDHEN, CDR2 SYDVKM. Trimming removed 1 base from V and 0 bases from J, with 22 bases in between. The CDR3 loop reads CASSLLELTRRRGSGNTIYF. In DNA form, the CDR3 reads TGTGCCAGCAGTTTATTGGAGTTGACACGCCGGAGGGGCTCTGGAAACACCATATATTTT.

The chain carries TRBV18 and TRBJ2-1, with a possible D match to TRBD2 (5 bases). The V and J ends lost 4 bases and 4 bases respectively, with 11 bases between them. Germline V gene lookup returns CDR1 KGHSH and CDR2 LQKENI. The CDR3 runs to 14 residues. CDR3 in amino acids: CASSQGGGYNEQFF. The CDR3 bases are TGTGCCAGCTCACAAGGAGGCGGGTACAATGAGCAGTTCTTC.

The V and J genes are TRBV6-5 and TRBJ2-1; possibly TRBD2 for D (6 bases). With 2 bases removed from V and 6 bases from J, the gap between germline ends came to 17 bases. The CDR3 is made up of 16 amino acids. CDR1 is MNHEY, CDR2 SVGAGI, per germline. This chain's CDR3 is CASSYRRGIEGNEQFF. The CDR3 nucleotides read TGTGCCAGCAGTTACAGGCGGGGAATTGAGGGCAATGAGCAGTTCTTC.

This clone has just a few counts. One junction end does not reproduce the germline sequence, and a read error may be involved. The rearrangement joins TRBV7-7 to TRBJ2-5; 10 bases are shared with TRBD2. Germline values: CDR1 SSHAT, CDR2 FNYEAQ (reference sequence). The CDR3 extends over 18 amino acids. This CDR3 reads CASSPQGLAGAKTETQYF. CDR3 nucleotide sequence: TGTGCTAGCAGCCCCCAAGGCCTAGCGGGGGCCAAAACAGAGACCCAGTACTTC.

The CDR3 region has the DNA TGTGCCAGCAGCTTATTGGTGGGGAGCGGGGAGCTGTTTTTT. Translated, it gives CASSLLVGSGELFF. V gene TRBV7-3 combines with J gene TRBJ2-2; TRBD2 is a possible D gene (5 bases). Trimming stripped 2 bases from V and 7 bases from J, with 11 bases between. Germline loops: CDR1 SGHTA, CDR2 FQGTGA. The CDR3 runs 14 residues.

The CDR3 DNA is TGTGCCAGCTCACTTGCGGACTCTAGCAATCAGCCCCAGCATTTT. The encoded protein is CASSLADSSNQPQHF. The J gene is TRBJ1-5, the V gene TRBV18, with no clear D. The V gene lost 4 bases and the J gene lost 0 bases, with 10 bases spanning the gap. The CDR3 is 15 amino acids. Per germline, CDR1 KGHSH and CDR2 LQKENI.

The chain carries TRBV7-2 and TRBJ2-5, with D maybe TRBD1 (5 bases). CDR1 SGHTA and CDR2 FQGNSA come from the germline V gene. This CDR3 spans 16 amino acids. V was pared by 0 bases and J by 2 bases, with 13 bases between. CDR3 sequence: CASSLAPNRLQETQYF. The DNA of the CDR3 is TGTGCCAGCAGCTTAGCACCCAACAGGTTGCAAGAGACCCAGTACTTC.

On this clone: Distinct nucleotide sequences in the sample also encode this CDR3. This chain links TRBV9 with TRBJ2-7; TRBD2 might be the D (5 bases). This CDR3 contains 14 residues. The ends were cut back, 4 bases at V and 0 bases at J, with 11 bases in the middle. Germline-derived CDR1 and CDR2 are SGDLS and YYNGEE. The chain's CDR3 is CASSPRTDSYEQYF. Here the CDR3 DNA reads TGTGCCAGCAGCCCCCGGACTGACTCCTACGAGCAGTACTTC.

The chain joins TRBV11-2 to TRBJ1-5; D gene unclear. The V and J ends lost 5 bases and 0 bases respectively, with 11 bases between them. Per germline, CDR1 SGHAT and CDR2 FQNNGV. This CDR3 has 15 residues. CDR3 region: CASSADTSSNQPQHF. The DNA for the CDR3 is TGTGCCAGCAGCGCCGACACCTCTAGCAATCAGCCCCAGCATTTT.

The chain is built from TRBV3-1 (or the pseudogene TRBV3-2) and TRBJ1-4; possible D gene TRBD1, 6 bases. CDR3 length equals 15 residues. The germline V gene encodes CDR1 LGHDT and CDR2 YNNKEL (reference sequence). V lost 5 bases to trimming and J lost 7 bases, with 17 bases between them. The CDR3 nucleotides read TGTGCCAGCAGCATTCCTACAGGGATTGGTGAAAAACTGTTTTTT. This gives the protein CASSIPTGIGEKLFF.

The J gene is TRBJ2-1, the V gene TRBV6-1; the D is unclear. The CDR3 is made up of 15 amino acids. CDR1 is MNHNS and CDR2 is SASEGT in the germline V gene. V lost 1 base and J 2 bases, leaving 9 bases between the germline ends. The CDR3 spells CASSEGSTAYNEQFF. Here the CDR3 DNA reads TGTGCCAGCAGTGAAGGAAGTACAGCCTACAATGAGCAGTTCTTC.

The chain is built from TRBV7-3 and TRBJ2-1, with a possible D match to TRBD2 (5 bases). Germline V CDR1 and CDR2: SGHTA, FQGTGA. The CDR3 is 15 amino acids. V lost 2 bases and J 1 base, leaving 9 bases between the germline ends. The CDR3 region has the DNA TGTGCCAGCAGCTTAGTGAGGGTTTCCTACAATGAGCAGTTCTTC. As protein: CASSLVRVSYNEQFF.

The chain joins TRBV12-3 or TRBV12-4 to TRBJ1-4; TRBD1 matches at 10 bases. V lost 6 bases and J lost 7; bases outside the gene matches: 2. The CDR3 extends over 13 amino acids. The CDR3 sequence is CASRGTGVEKLFF. The CDR3 DNA is TGTGCCAGCAGGGGGACAGGGGTTGAAAAACTGTTTTTT.